One and the same sample provided the 14 T cell receptor beta chains below, sequenced in a study of blood T cell repertoires in COVID-19. Sequencing was performed with immunoSEQ multiplex PCR; in TCRdb, only in-frame clones are kept and a portion is missing. The table has some 250,000 clones, roughly 84% seen once. The specimen sequenced was peripheral blood. These receptors all stem from a man between 60 and 75 years old with acute or convalescent COVID-19.

The genes are TRBV6-5 and TRBJ1-1; D is uncertain. The CDR3 covers 14 residues. Trimming removed 2 bases at V and 5 bases at J, with 12 bases between. The V gene's germline CDR1 is MNHEY and CDR2 SVGAGI. CDR3 protein: CASSYQLPGTEAFF. CDR3 nucleotides: TGTGCCAGCAGTTACCAGTTGCCCGGGACTGAAGCTTTCTTT.

This clone turned up a few times. The genes are TRBV5-1 and TRBJ1-5; 8 nucleotides match TRBD1. Unmatched junction bases numbered 11, after V lost 2 bases and J lost 4 bases. Germline lookup yields CDR1 SGHRS and CDR2 YFSETQ. CDR3 size: 17 residues. The CDR3 sequence is CASSFFPGGGQNQPQHF. The CDR3 nucleotides are TGCGCCAGCAGCTTCTTTCCAGGGGGCGGCCAAAATCAGCCCCAGCATTTT. Together with reference TRBV5-1 and TRBJ1-5, the CDR3 gives the full variable domain: KAGVTQTPRYLIKTRGQQVTLSCSPISGHRSVSWYQQTPGQGLQFLFEYFSETQRNKGNFPGRFSGRQFSNSRSEMNVSTLELGDSALYLCASSFFPGGGQNQPQHFGDGTRLSIL.

The CDR3 nucleotides read TGCGCCAGCAGCTTGGTTGCGGGGGGCGGCAATGAGCAGTTCTTC. This codes for CASSLVAGGGNEQFF. The gene calls are TRBV5-1 and TRBJ2-1; the match to TRBD2 covers 8 bases. The CDR3 extends over 15 amino acids. The germline gives CDR1 SGHRS, CDR2 YFSETQ. V dropped 0 bases and J dropped 6; count of bases not matched to a gene: 5.

V and J are TRBV12-3 or TRBV12-4 and TRBJ2-1, with D possibly being TRBD2 (5 bases). The CDR3 has 12 residues. Trimming took 5 bases from V and 5 from J, leaving 7 bases between them. In nucleotides, the CDR3 is TGTGCCAGCAGTGACTATAACAATGAGCAGTTCTTC. Its translation is CASSDYNNEQFF.

CDR3 in amino acids: CASSSQGRSYTF. DNA for the CDR3: TGTGCCAGCAGCTCGCAGGGGAGAAGCTACACCTTC. This rearrangement joins TRBV5-6 to TRBJ1-2, with D possibly being TRBD1 (6 bases). Germline CDR1 SGHDT, CDR2 YYEEEE. V was trimmed by 3 bases and J by 9 bases, leaving 12 bases between them. CDR3 length equals 12 residues.

This sequence joins TRBV10-3 and TRBJ1-1, with TRBD1 as a possible D gene (5 bases). Deletions cut 4 bases from V and 0 bases from J, with 15 bases between. Germline loops: CDR1 ENHRY, CDR2 SYGVKD. CDR3 size: 16 residues. In DNA, the CDR3 is TGTGCCATCAGTGGGGTGGACACCCTCATGAACACTGAAGCTTTCTTT. This encodes CAISGVDTLMNTEAFF.

Here the CDR3 DNA reads TGTGCCAGCAGTGAACGAGGGGGCTCCGGGACATCAGTAGGGAAAGAGACCCAGTACTTC. Its translation: CASSERGGSGTSVGKETQYF. This sequence joins TRBV6-1 and TRBJ2-5, with 7 bases fitting TRBD1. This CDR3 spans 20 amino acids. Germline V gene data show CDR1 as MNHNS and CDR2 as SASEGT. V lost 2 bases and J lost 3; bases outside the gene matches: 21.

V usage is TRBV20-1 and J usage is TRBJ2-4; possibly TRBD1 for D (6 bases). The V and J ends lost 6 bases and 7 bases respectively, with 10 bases between them. There are 11 residues in the CDR3. CDR1 is DFQATT and CDR2 is SNEGSKA in the germline V gene (reference sequence). CDR3 loop: CSATQGNIQYF. The CDR3 coding sequence is TGCAGTGCCACCCAGGGGAACATTCAGTACTTC.

V usage is TRBV28 and J usage is TRBJ1-2; D is undetermined. The CDR3 length is 13 residues. V was clipped by 2 bases and J by 8 bases, with 12 bases between them. Germline values: CDR1 MDHEN, CDR2 SYDVKM. CDR3 bases: TGTGCCAGCAGTTTACGAAATACTATGGGCTACACCTTC. Translating it yields CASSLRNTMGYTF.

This sequence joins TRBV9 and TRBJ2-5; D possibly corresponds to TRBD2 (6 bases). The germline V gene encodes CDR1 SGDLS and CDR2 YYNGEE. V was pared by 7 bases and J by 2 bases, with 12 bases between. The CDR3 totals 13 residues. This CDR3 is CASSLAPQETQYF. For the CDR3, the DNA is TGTGCCAGCTCACTAGCCCCGCAAGAGACCCAGTACTTC.

The chain combines TRBV5-6 with TRBJ1-2; 7 positions match TRBD1. Germline V gene sequence: CDR1 SGHDT, CDR2 YYEEEE. The CDR3 covers 13 residues. Trimming took 4 bases from V and 7 from J; bases not matched to a gene: 7. The CDR3 sequence is CASSPDRDFGYTF. The CDR3 DNA reads TGTGCCAGCAGCCCCGACAGGGATTTTGGCTACACCTTC.

The rearrangement links TRBV11-2 to TRBJ1-2; TRBD1 matches 11 bases. Germline CDR1 is SGHAT and CDR2 is FQNNGV. Trimming cost V 5 bases and J 4 bases; bases outside gene matches: 6. The CDR3 consists of 15 residues. CDR3 protein: CASSPGTGGGYGYTF. In nucleotides, the CDR3 is TGTGCCAGCAGCCCTGGGACAGGGGGAGGCTATGGCTACACCTTC.

V usage is TRBV3-1 (or the pseudogene TRBV3-2) and J usage is TRBJ1-5; the D gene is possibly TRBD1 (6 bases). V dropped 5 bases and J dropped 3 bases, with 17 bases sitting between them. Germline CDR1 LGHDT, CDR2 YNNKEL (reference sequence). The CDR3 spans 16 residues. CDR3 loop: CASSSPGGAHNQPQHF. In nucleotides, the CDR3 is TGTGCCAGCAGCTCGCCGGGGGGGGCGCACAATCAGCCCCAGCATTTT.

The V gene is TRBV4-2, the J gene TRBJ1-4; 10 nucleotides agree with TRBD1. The CDR3 has 15 amino acids. Unmatched junction bases numbered 5, after V lost 4 bases and J lost 6 bases. The germline gives CDR1 LGHNA, CDR2 YNFKEQ. The CDR3 region has the DNA TGTGCCAGCAGCCCGGGTGGACAGGGGGATGAAAAACTGTTTTTT. Translation: CASSPGGQGDEKLFF.